The 30 T cell receptor beta chains below come from one sample, sequenced in a study of blood T cell repertoires in COVID-19. Some clones are missing from TCRdb's copy, which holds only in-frame ones; the method was immunoSEQ multiplex PCR. The table includes roughly 230,000 clones, 82% detected once. The specimen was PBMCs or T cells enriched from blood (not recorded which). These receptor sequences come from a woman aged 55-69 years who had recovered from COVID-19.

On this clone: Other DNA sequences in this sample translate to the same CDR3. The J gene is TRBJ1-1, the V gene TRBV12-3 or TRBV12-4, with 7 positions matching TRBD1. This CDR3 is built from 13 residues. The V gene end was trimmed by 7 bases and the J gene end by 1 base; junction bases not matched to a gene: 3. In nucleotides, the CDR3 is TGTGCCAGCACCCGACAGGGGAACACTGAAGCTTTCTTT. This codes for CASTRQGNTEAFF.

The V and J genes are TRBV19 and TRBJ1-5; TRBD1 might be the D (5 bases). This CDR3 has 13 residues. V was shortened by 1 base and J by 8 bases, with 9 bases between the two germline ends. Germline loops: CDR1 LNHDA, CDR2 SQIVND (reference sequence). In DNA, the CDR3 is TGTGCCAGTAGTATAGGGGGCTTGAAGCCCCAGCATTTT. Amino acid sequence: CASSIGGLKPQHF.

The chain carries TRBV9 and TRBJ2-3; 12 bases align to TRBD2. V lost 0 bases to trimming and J lost 4 bases; unmatched junction nucleotides: 3. There are 16 residues in the CDR3. Germline CDR1 reads SGDLS; CDR2 reads YYNGEE. The CDR3 coding sequence is TGTGCCAGCAGCGTAGGGGCTAGCGGGAGGGCAGATACGCAGTATTTT. Translated, it gives CASSVGASGRADTQYF.

The chain joins TRBV2 to TRBJ2-2, with 8 bases fitting TRBD1. The trim removed 6 bases at V and 6 bases at J, leaving 12 bases unmatched. This CDR3 is 16 amino acids long. CDR1 and CDR2 (germline): SNHLY, FYNNEI. CDR3 residues: CASSPHQGALPGELFF. The CDR3, as DNA: TGTGCCAGCAGCCCACACCAGGGGGCGCTGCCCGGGGAGCTGTTTTTT.

The gene calls are TRBV7-2 and TRBJ2-7; D gene unclear. Germline V gene lookup returns CDR1 SGHTA and CDR2 FQGNSA. The V end was cut by 4 bases, the J end by 2 bases, with 6 bases between. This CDR3 has 12 residues. The DNA for the CDR3 is TGTGCCAGCAGCTCAACAGCCTACGAGCAGTACTTC. Translating gives CASSSTAYEQYF. The variable domain in full, completed from reference TRBV7-2 and TRBJ2-7, reads GAGVSQSPSNKVTEKGKDVELRCDPISGHTALYWYRQSLGQGLEFLIYFQGNSAPDKSGLPSDRFSAERTGGSVSTLTIQRTQQEDSAVYLCASSSTAYEQYFGPGTRLTVT.

The V call is TRBV7-2, the J call TRBJ1-1; D is unclear. V lost 1 base, J lost 3 bases, and 9 bases lay in between. CDR3 length equals 14 residues. Germline V gene sequence: CDR1 SGHTA, CDR2 FQGNSA. The CDR3 is CASSLDVSDTEAFF. CDR3 in DNA: TGTGCCAGCAGCTTAGATGTTTCGGACACTGAAGCTTTCTTT.

The V call is TRBV25-1, the J call TRBJ1-4; D is perhaps TRBD1 (5 bases). CDR1 is MGHDK and CDR2 is SYGVNS in the germline V gene. The CDR3 covers 15 residues. V was cut by 4 bases and J by 11 bases, with 20 bases left in between. The CDR3 DNA follows: TGTGCCAGCAGTGCCCAGGGAGGGAATACTGTCAAACTGTTTTTT. This sequence encodes CASSAQGGNTVKLFF. The full variable domain, its missing parts supplied by reference TRBV25-1 and TRBJ1-4, is EADIYQTPRYLVIGTGKKITLECSQTMGHDKMYWYQQDPGMELHLIHYSYGVNSTEKGDLSSESTVSRIRTEHFPLTLESARPSHTSQYLCASSAQGGNTVKLFFGSGTQLSVL.

This chain uses TRBV19 with TRBJ1-5, with 9 bases matching TRBD1. The CDR3 runs to 15 residues. Germline lookup yields CDR1 LNHDA and CDR2 SQIVND (reference sequence). V gave up 7 bases and J gave up 4 bases; unmatched junction bases: 8. The CDR3 is CASTLGQGVNQPQHF. For the CDR3, the DNA is TGTGCCAGTACCTTGGGACAGGGAGTAAATCAGCCCCAGCATTTT.

CDR3 nucleotides: TGTGCCAGCACGGTTCTAGCGGGAGAGGTAAAGCAGTACTTC. This gives the protein CASTVLAGEVKQYF. The rearrangement joins TRBV27 to TRBJ2-7, with 10 nucleotides matching TRBD2. The CDR3 length is 14 residues. V was clipped by 7 bases and J by 8 bases; unmatched bases: 11. The germline gives CDR1 MNHEY, CDR2 SMNVEV (reference sequence).

This clone has ten or more counts. V and J are TRBV9 and TRBJ1-4, with 7 positions matching TRBD1. Trimming cost V 4 bases and J 11 bases; bases outside gene matches: 11. Germline V gene lookup returns CDR1 SGDLS and CDR2 YYNGEE. This CDR3 contains 14 residues. CDR3 loop: CASSIGTAAGKLFF. The CDR3, as DNA: TGTGCCAGCAGCATCGGGACAGCCGCCGGGAAACTGTTTTTT.

CDR3 nucleotide sequence: TGTGCCAGCAGGGGGGGACAGCACACCGGGGAGCTGTTTTTT. It specifies CASRGGQHTGELFF. The chain couples TRBV9 to TRBJ2-2; TRBD1 is a possible D gene (7 bases). With 5 bases removed from V and 3 bases from J, the gap between germline ends came to 11 bases. The CDR3 sequence is 14 residues long. Germline CDR1 and CDR2: SGDLS and YYNGEE.

The CDR3 sequence is CASSLELRSSPLHF. CDR3 DNA sequence: TGTGCCAGCAGTTTGGAGCTTAGGTCTTCACCCCTCCACTTT. The chain uses TRBV28 and TRBJ1-6; D unresolved. The CDR3 is 14 amino acids. Germline V gene lookup returns CDR1 MDHEN and CDR2 SYDVKM. V was pared by 3 bases and J by 9 bases, with 12 bases between.

The V call is TRBV13, the J call TRBJ1-4; tentative D call: TRBD1 (5 bases). Trimming shortened V by 0 bases and J by 4 bases, and 9 bases separated the two germline ends. The CDR3 is 15 amino acids. CDR1 is PRHDT, CDR2 FYEKMQ, per germline (reference sequence). The CDR3 bases are TGTGCCAGCAGCTTAGGCCTACAGGTTAATGAAAAACTGTTTTTT. Protein: CASSLGLQVNEKLFF.

The CDR3 region is CASSPLTGTSGGAFANEQFF. CDR3 nucleotide sequence: TGTGCCAGCAGCCCCCTAACCGGGACTAGCGGGGGGGCCTTTGCCAATGAGCAGTTCTTC. This sequence joins TRBV13 and TRBJ2-1; 16 bases map to TRBD2. CDR3 length: 20 amino acids. Germline CDR1 reads PRHDT; CDR2 reads FYEKMQ (reference sequence). Losses at the gene ends were 5 bases for V and 6 bases for J; bases not matched to a gene: 16.

In DNA, the CDR3 is TGTGCCAGCAGTTTTAGTGGGGCATATGGCTACACCTTC. It yields the protein CASSFSGAYGYTF. This rearrangement joins TRBV27 to TRBJ1-2; D perhaps matches TRBD1 (5 bases). Trimming cost V 3 bases and J 5 bases, with 10 bases left between them. The germline CDR1 and CDR2 sequences are MNHEY and SMNVEV (reference sequence). The CDR3 length is 13 residues.

This clone has ten or more counts. V usage is TRBV14 and J usage is TRBJ2-3, with TRBD2 matching 8 bases. CDR1 is SGHDN and CDR2 is FVKESK in the germline V gene. Trimming at V came to 2 bases and at J to 5 bases, leaving 9 bases not matched to a gene. This CDR3 has 16 amino acids. The DNA of the CDR3 is TGTGCCAGCAGCCAATTTAGCGGGACGGTGATAGATACGCAGTATTTT. It specifies CASSQFSGTVIDTQYF.

The rearrangement joins TRBV11-3 to TRBJ2-2, with TRBD1 matching over 10 bases. The CDR3 totals 17 residues. CDR1 and CDR2 from the germline V gene are SGHNT and YENEEA. J gave up 3 bases and V 5 bases, and 9 bases lay outside the gene matches. Here the CDR3 DNA reads TGTGCCAGCAGCACATGGACAGGGGGTGACGACACCGGGGAGCTGTTTTTT. It yields the protein CASSTWTGGDDTGELFF.

The chain recombines TRBV12-3 or TRBV12-4 with TRBJ1-2; TRBD1 agrees at 9 bases. Germline trimming cut 7 bases from V and 8 bases from J; bases unmatched to any gene: 8. There are 13 residues in the CDR3. CDR3 nucleotides: TGTGCCAGCACCGGACAGGGGTGGAGCGGCTACACCTTC. Protein sequence: CASTGQGWSGYTF.

This chain links TRBV9 with TRBJ1-2, with unresolved D. This CDR3 contains 17 residues. CDR1 and CDR2 (germline): SGDLS, YYNGEE. Trimming pared 3 bases from V and 0 bases from J, leaving 18 bases between. DNA for the CDR3: TGTGCCAGCAGCGGCCAGGAGGCCCAACCTTCTAACTATGGCTACACCTTC. Translated, it gives CASSGQEAQPSNYGYTF. Looking up the rest from reference TRBV9 and TRBJ1-2 gives the full variable domain: DSGVTQTPKHLITATGQRVTLRCSPRSGDLSVYWYQQSLDQGLQFLIQYYNGEERAKGNILERFSAQQFPDLHSELNLSSLELGDSALYFCASSGQEAQPSNYGYTFGSGTRLTVV.

Details on this clone: Compared with germline, one end of the junction differs, possibly owing to a read error. This chain uses TRBV7-9 with TRBJ1-1, with a tentative D call TRBD1 (5 bases). This CDR3 spans 13 amino acids. Per germline, CDR1 SEHNR and CDR2 FQNEAQ (reference sequence). The CDR3 sequence: CASSLANQGEAFF. In nucleotides, the CDR3 is TGTGCCAGCAGCCTAGCTAATCAGGGTGAAGCTTTCTTT. Supplemented by reference TRBV7-9 and TRBJ1-1, the full variable domain reads DTGVSQNPRHKITKRGQNVTFRCDPISEHNRLYWYRQTLGQGPEFLTYFQNEAQLEKSRLLSDRFSAERPKGSFSTLEIQRTEQGDSAMYLCASSLANQGEAFFGQGTRLTVV.

This clone was seen a few times. The chain carries TRBV7-2 and TRBJ1-5, with D maybe TRBD1 (6 bases). The germline V gene has CDR1 SGHTA and CDR2 FQGNSA. V lost 3 bases and J lost 4, with 7 bases in between. The CDR3 loop spans 13 amino acids. The CDR3 bases are TGTGCCAGCAGCTTGACAGGTAATCAGCCCCAGCATTTT. Its protein product is CASSLTGNQPQHF. Full variable domain (rest looked up from reference TRBV7-2 and TRBJ1-5): GAGVSQSPSNKVTEKGKDVELRCDPISGHTALYWYRQSLGQGLEFLIYFQGNSAPDKSGLPSDRFSAERTGGSVSTLTIQRTQQEDSAVYLCASSLTGNQPQHFGDGTRLSIL.

The chain recombines TRBV29-1 with TRBJ1-1, with D possibly matching TRBD1 (5 bases). The ends were cut back, 1 base at V and 4 bases at J, with 13 bases in the middle. The CDR3 extends over 14 amino acids. The germline V gene has CDR1 SQVTM and CDR2 ANQGSEA. Here the CDR3 DNA reads TGCAGCGTTGAAGTGGGGGGTTCGGGCACTGAAGCTTTCTTT. This sequence encodes CSVEVGGSGTEAFF.

The gene calls are TRBV4-2 and TRBJ2-7; D gene unclear. The germline CDR1 and CDR2 sequences are LGHNA and YNFKEQ. The CDR3 is 13 amino acids. The ends were cut back, 1 base at V and 3 bases at J, with 7 bases in the middle. The CDR3 DNA reads TGTGCCAGCAGCCAAGCTGAGGACTACGAGCAGTACTTC. This translates into CASSQAEDYEQYF.

V gene TRBV5-4 combines with J gene TRBJ1-2, with a possible D match to TRBD1 (6 bases). Trimming pared 5 bases from V and 6 bases from J, leaving 20 bases between. Germline V gene data show CDR1 as SGHNT and CDR2 as YYREEE (reference sequence). The CDR3 totals 15 residues. CDR3 in amino acids: CASSPTLQGYDGYTF. CDR3 nucleotides: TGTGCCAGCAGTCCGACCCTACAGGGTTACGATGGCTACACCTTC.

The genes are TRBV2 and TRBJ2-2; 8 bases match TRBD2. Germline CDR1 SNHLY, CDR2 FYNNEI. Trimming took 4 bases from V and 12 from J; bases not matched to a gene: 7. The CDR3 loop spans 13 amino acids. The CDR3, as DNA: TGTGCCAGCAGTGGAGGACTAGCTGGGAAGCTGTTTTTT. It encodes CASSGGLAGKLFF.

J is TRBJ2-5 and V is TRBV30; TRBD2 might be the D (7 bases). The CDR3 length is 13 residues. Trimming pared 0 bases from V and 5 bases from J, leaving 10 bases between. The germline V gene encodes CDR1 GTSNPN and CDR2 SVGIG (reference sequence). The CDR3 bases are TGTGCCTGGAGTGTACAGGGAGGGGAGACCCAGTACTTC. This translates into CAWSVQGGETQYF.

The chain combines TRBV5-1 with TRBJ1-4; D may be TRBD1 (6 bases). V was clipped by 0 bases and J by 8 bases, with 14 bases between them. This CDR3 comprises 15 residues. In germline, CDR1 is SGHRS, CDR2 YFSETQ. CDR3 in amino acids: CASSLDGTMAEKLFF. DNA for the CDR3: TGCGCCAGCAGCTTGGACGGGACAATGGCGGAAAAACTGTTTTTT.

The gene calls are TRBV10-3 and TRBJ2-3, with a tentative D call TRBD2 (6 bases). In germline, CDR1 is ENHRY, CDR2 SYGVKD. V lost 11 bases, J lost 4 bases, and 13 bases lay in between. This CDR3 comprises 12 residues. Here the CDR3 reads CAATGEPDTQYF. The CDR3 nucleotides read TGTGCCGCCACGGGGGAGCCAGATACGCAGTATTTT.

V and J are TRBV3-1 (or the pseudogene TRBV3-2) and TRBJ2-7, with 8 bases fitting TRBD1. Per germline, CDR1 LGHDT and CDR2 YNNKEL (reference sequence). Germline trimming cut 7 bases from V and 3 bases from J; bases unmatched to any gene: 8. The CDR3 is 14 residues long. The CDR3 DNA sequence: TGTGCCAGCACGCGACAGGGGAGTGACTACGAGCAGTACTTC. This encodes CASTRQGSDYEQYF.

The V gene is TRBV3-1 (or the pseudogene TRBV3-2), the J gene TRBJ2-5, with 8 bases that match TRBD2. The germline V gene has CDR1 LGHDT and CDR2 YNNKEL (reference sequence). The CDR3 covers 16 residues. Trimming cost V 0 bases and J 5 bases; bases outside gene matches: 8. Here the CDR3 reads CASSQDPRGGSETQYF. Written as DNA, the CDR3 is TGTGCCAGCAGCCAAGATCCCCGGGGGGGCTCGGAGACCCAGTACTTC.